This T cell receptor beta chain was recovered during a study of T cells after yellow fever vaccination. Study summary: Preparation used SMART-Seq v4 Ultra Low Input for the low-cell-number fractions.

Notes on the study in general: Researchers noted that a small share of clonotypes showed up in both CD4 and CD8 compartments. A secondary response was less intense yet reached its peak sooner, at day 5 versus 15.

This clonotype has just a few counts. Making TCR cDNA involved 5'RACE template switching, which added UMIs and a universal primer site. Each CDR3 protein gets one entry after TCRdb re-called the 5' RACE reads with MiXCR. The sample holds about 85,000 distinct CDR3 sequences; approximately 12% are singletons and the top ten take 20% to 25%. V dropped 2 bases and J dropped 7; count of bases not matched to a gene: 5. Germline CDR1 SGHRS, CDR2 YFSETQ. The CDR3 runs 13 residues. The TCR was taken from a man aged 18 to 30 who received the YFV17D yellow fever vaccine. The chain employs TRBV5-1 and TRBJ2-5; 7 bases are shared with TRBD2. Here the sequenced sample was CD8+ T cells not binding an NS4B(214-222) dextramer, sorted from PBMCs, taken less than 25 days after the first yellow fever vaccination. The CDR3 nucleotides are TGCGCCAGCAGCTTCGGACTAGATCCGACCCAGTACTTC. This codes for CASSFGLDPTQYF.